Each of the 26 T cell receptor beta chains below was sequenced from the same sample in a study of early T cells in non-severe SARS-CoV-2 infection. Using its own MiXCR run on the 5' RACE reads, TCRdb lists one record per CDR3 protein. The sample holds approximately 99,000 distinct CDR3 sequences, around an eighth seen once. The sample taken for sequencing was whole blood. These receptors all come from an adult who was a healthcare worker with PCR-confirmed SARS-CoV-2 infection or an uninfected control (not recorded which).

The chain's CDR3 is CASRSGGQGAWNTEAFF. The CDR3 DNA reads as TGTGCCAGCAGGTCCGGGGGACAGGGGGCCTGGAACACTGAAGCTTTCTTT. The chain combines TRBV6-6 with TRBJ1-1; TRBD1 matches 12 bases. J gave up 1 base and V 6 bases, and 9 bases lay outside the gene matches. The CDR3 length is 17 residues. Looked up from germline, CDR1 is MNHNY and CDR2 is SVGAGI (reference sequence).

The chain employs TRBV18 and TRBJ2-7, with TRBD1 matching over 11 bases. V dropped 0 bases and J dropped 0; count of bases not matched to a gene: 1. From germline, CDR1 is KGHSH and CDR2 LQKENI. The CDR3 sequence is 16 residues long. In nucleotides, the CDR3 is TGTGCCAGCTCACCACCCGGACAGGGGGCCTCCTACGAGCAGTACTTC. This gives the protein CASSPPGQGASYEQYF.

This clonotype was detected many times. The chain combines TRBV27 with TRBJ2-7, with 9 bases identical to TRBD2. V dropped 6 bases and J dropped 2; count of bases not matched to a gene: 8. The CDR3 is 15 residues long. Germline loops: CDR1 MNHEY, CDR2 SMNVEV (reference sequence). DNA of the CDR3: TGTGCCAGCAGCCCCCCAGGCGGGAGGGCCTACGAGCAGTACTTC. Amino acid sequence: CASSPPGGRAYEQYF.

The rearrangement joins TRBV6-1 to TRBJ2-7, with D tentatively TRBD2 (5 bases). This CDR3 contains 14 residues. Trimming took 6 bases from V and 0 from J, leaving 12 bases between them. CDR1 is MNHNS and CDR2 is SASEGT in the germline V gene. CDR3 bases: TGTGCCAGCAGCCGGACGGGGAGCTCCTACGAGCAGTACTTC. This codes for CASSRTGSSYEQYF.

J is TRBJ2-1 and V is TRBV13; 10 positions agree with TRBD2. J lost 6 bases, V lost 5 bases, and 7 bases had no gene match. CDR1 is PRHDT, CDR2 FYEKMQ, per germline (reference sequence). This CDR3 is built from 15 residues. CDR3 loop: CASSPPGLASNEQFF. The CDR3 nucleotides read TGTGCCAGCAGCCCTCCGGGACTAGCGTCCAATGAGCAGTTCTTC. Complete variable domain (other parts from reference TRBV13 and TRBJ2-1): AAGVIQSPRHLIKEKRETATLKCYPIPRHDTVYWYQQGPGQDPQFLISFYEKMQSDKGSIPDRFSAQQFSDYHSELNMSSLELGDSALYFCASSPPGLASNEQFFGPGTRLTVL.

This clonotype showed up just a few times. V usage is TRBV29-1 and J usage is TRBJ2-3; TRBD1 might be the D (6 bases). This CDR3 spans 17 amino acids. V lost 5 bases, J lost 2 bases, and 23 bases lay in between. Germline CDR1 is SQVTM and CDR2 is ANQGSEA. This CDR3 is CSVTRRTAGHLTDTQYF. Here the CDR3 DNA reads TGCAGCGTTACCCGAAGGACAGCAGGACACCTCACAGATACGCAGTATTTT.

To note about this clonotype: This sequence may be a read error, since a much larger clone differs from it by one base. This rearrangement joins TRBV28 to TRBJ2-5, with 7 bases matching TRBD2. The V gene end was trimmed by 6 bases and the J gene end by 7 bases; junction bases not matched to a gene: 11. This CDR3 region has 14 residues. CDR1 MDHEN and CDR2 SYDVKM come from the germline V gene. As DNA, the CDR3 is TGTGCCAGCAGCCCCGCGGGGGATTGGGGGACCCAGTACTTC. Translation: CASSPAGDWGTQYF.

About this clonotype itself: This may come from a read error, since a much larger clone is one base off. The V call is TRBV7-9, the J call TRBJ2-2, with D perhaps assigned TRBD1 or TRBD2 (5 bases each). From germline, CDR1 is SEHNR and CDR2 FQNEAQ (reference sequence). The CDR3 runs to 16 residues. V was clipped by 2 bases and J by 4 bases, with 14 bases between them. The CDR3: CASSLFSGGTTGELFF. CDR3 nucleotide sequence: TGTGCCAGCAGCTTATTCTCTGGGGGAACCACCGGGGAGCTGTTTTTT.

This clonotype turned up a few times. In nucleotides, the CDR3 is TGCAGTGCGGGGGGCCTCGACACTGAAGCTTTCTTT. This gives the protein CSAGGLDTEAFF. V usage is TRBV20-1 and J usage is TRBJ1-1; a possible D gene is TRBD1 (6 bases). There are 12 residues in the CDR3. V was trimmed by 6 bases and J by 3 bases, leaving 11 bases between them. Germline CDR1 DFQATT, CDR2 SNEGSKA (reference sequence).

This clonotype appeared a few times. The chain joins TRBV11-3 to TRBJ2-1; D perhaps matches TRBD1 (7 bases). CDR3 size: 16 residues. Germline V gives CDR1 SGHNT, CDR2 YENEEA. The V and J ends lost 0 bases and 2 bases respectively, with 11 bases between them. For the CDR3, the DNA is TGTGCCAGCAGCTTAGATGGAGGGGGCACCTACAATGAGCAGTTCTTC. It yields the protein CASSLDGGGTYNEQFF.

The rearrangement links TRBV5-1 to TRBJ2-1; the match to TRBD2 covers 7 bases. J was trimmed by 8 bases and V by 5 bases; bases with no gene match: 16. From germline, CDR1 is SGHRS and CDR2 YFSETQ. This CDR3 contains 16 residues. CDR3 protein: CASSIDWDYPRDEQFF. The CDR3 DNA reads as TGCGCCAGCAGTATTGATTGGGACTACCCACGGGATGAGCAGTTCTTC.

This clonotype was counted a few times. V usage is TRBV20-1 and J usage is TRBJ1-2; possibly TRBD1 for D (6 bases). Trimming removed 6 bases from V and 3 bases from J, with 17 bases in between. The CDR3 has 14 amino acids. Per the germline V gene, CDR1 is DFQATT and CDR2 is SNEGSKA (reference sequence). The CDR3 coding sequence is TGCAGTGCCCCTGAGCCGGGGGCCGACTATGGCTACACCTTC. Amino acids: CSAPEPGADYGYTF.

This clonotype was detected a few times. This CDR3 reads CASSSIRDGEQYF. CDR3 in DNA: TGTGCCAGCAGCTCGATCCGGGATGGCGAGCAGTACTTC. The chain uses TRBV7-2 and TRBJ2-7; a weak D match, TRBD2 (5 bases). V lost 4 bases and J lost 6, with 13 bases in between. CDR1 SGHTA and CDR2 FQGNSA come from the germline V gene. The CDR3 length is 13 residues.

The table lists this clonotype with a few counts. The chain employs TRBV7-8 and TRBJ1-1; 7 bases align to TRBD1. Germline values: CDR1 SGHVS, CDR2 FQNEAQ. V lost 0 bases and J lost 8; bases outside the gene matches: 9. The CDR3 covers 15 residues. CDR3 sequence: CASSLAGRGAVEAFF. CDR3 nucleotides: TGTGCCAGCAGCTTAGCGGGCAGGGGGGCCGTGGAAGCTTTCTTT.

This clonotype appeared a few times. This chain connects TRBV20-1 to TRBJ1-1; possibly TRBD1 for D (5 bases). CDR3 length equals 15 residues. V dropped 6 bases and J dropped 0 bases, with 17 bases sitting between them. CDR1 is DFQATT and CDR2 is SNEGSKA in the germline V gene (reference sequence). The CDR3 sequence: CSAPGHPGLNTEAFF. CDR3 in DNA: TGCAGTGCCCCAGGGCACCCAGGATTGAACACTGAAGCTTTCTTT.

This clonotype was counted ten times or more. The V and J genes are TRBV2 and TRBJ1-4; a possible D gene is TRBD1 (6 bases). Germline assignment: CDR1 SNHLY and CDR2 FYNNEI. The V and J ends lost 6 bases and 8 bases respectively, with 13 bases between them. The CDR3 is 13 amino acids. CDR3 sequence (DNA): TGTGCCAGCAGGGGACACGAGAGCGAAAAACTGTTTTTT. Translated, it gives CASRGHESEKLFF.

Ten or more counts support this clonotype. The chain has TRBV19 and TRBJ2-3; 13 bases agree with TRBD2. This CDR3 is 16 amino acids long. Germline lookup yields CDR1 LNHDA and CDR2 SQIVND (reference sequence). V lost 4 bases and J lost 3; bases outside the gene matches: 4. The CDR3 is CASSTKTSGRTDTQYF. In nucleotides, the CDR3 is TGTGCCAGTAGTACCAAGACTAGCGGGAGGACAGATACGCAGTATTTT.

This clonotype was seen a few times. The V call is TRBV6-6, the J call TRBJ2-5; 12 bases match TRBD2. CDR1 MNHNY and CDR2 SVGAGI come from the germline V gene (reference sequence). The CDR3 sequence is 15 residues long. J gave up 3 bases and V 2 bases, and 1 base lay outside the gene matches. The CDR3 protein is CASSYPSGGEETQYF. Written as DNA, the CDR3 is TGTGCCAGCAGTTACCCTAGCGGGGGGGAAGAGACCCAGTACTTC.

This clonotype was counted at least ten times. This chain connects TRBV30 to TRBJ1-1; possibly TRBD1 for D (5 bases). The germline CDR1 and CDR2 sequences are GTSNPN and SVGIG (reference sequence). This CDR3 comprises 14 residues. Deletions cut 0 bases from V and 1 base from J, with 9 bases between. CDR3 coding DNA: TGTGCCTGGAGTGTACTTCAGGGGAACACTGAAGCTTTCTTT. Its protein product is CAWSVLQGNTEAFF.

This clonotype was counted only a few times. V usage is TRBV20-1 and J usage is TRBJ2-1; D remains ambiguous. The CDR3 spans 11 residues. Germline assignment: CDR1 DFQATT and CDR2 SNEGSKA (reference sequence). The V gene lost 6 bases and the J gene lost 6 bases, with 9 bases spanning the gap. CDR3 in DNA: TGCAGTGCACTCGACCGCAATGAGCAGTTCTTC. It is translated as CSALDRNEQFF.

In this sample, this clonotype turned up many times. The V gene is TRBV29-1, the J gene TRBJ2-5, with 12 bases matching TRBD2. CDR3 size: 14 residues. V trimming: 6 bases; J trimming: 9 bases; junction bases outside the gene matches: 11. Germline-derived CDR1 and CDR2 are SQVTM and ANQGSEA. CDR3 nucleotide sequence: TGCAGCGTCGTTGGACTAGCGGGGATTCGGGCCCAGTACTTC. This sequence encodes CSVVGLAGIRAQYF.

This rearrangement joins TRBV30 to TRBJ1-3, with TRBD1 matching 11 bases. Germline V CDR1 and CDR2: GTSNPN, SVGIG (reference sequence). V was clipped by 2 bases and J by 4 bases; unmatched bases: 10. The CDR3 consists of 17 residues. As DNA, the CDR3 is TGTGCCTGGAGTCCTTCCGGACAGGGGGCTTCGGGAAACACCATATATTTT. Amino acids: CAWSPSGQGASGNTIYF. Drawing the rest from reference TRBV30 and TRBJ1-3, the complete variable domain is SQTIHQWPATLVQPVGSPLSLECTVEGTSNPNLYWYRQAAGRGLQLLFYSVGIGQISSEVPQNLSASRPQDRQFILSSKKLLLSDSGFYLCAWSPSGQGASGNTIYFGEGSWLTVV.

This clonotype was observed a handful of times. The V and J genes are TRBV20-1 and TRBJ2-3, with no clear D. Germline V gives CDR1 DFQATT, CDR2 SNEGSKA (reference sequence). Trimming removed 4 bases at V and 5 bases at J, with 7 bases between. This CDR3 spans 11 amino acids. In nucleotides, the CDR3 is TGCAGTGCTACTCTAGGAGATACGCAGTATTTT. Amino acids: CSATLGDTQYF.

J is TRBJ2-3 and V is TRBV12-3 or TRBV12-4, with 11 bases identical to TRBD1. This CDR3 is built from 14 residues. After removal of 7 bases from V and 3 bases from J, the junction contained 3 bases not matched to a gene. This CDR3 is CASIRDRGTDTQYF. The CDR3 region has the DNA TGTGCCAGCATTCGGGACAGGGGGACAGATACGCAGTATTTT.

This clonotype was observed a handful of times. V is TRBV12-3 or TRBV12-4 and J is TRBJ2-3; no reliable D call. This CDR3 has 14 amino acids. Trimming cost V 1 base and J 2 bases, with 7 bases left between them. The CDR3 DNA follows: TGTGCCAGCAGTTTAGGGGTACTCACAGATACGCAGTATTTT. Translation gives CASSLGVLTDTQYF.

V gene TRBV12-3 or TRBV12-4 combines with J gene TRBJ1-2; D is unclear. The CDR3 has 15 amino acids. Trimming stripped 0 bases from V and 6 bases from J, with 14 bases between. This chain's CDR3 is CASSLAGLRGNGYTF. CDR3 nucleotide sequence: TGTGCCAGCAGTTTAGCGGGTCTGAGAGGGAATGGCTACACCTTC.